This T cell receptor beta chain stems from a study of cytotoxic CD8 clonotypes in ibrutinib-treated CLL. General observations from the study: Public clonotypes were rare and shrank or held steady on treatment. The clonality went up when patients responded to ibrutinib and dropped back toward baseline at progression.

Repertoires were generated with immunoSEQ multiplex PCR, while TCRdb's copy carries only in-frame clones and drops some. This table holds approximately 100,000 clones, almost 80% found once. This clone has more than one count but fewer than ten. Its specificity is unknown. The source material was PBMCs, sampled after 12 months of ibrutinib treatment. This receptor was taken from a human donor with chronic lymphocytic leukemia.

For the CDR3, the DNA is TGTGCCAGCAGCCCAGAGGAGCGTCCTAACTATGGCTACACCTTC. Translating gives CASSPEERPNYGYTF. The chain combines TRBV28 with TRBJ1-2; D gene uncertain. V shed 6 bases and J shed 0 bases, with 14 bases lying between them. CDR1 and CDR2 (germline): MDHEN, SYDVKM. The CDR3 has 15 residues.